This T cell receptor beta chain was captured by sequencing in a study of blood T cell repertoires in COVID-19. Study details: Material from acute and convalescent COVID-19 was sourced from the United States, Italy and Spain. PBMCs, B-cell-depleted T cells, or T cells provided the cDNA or gDNA that made up the material.

TCRdb keeps only in-frame clones here, not all; method: immunoSEQ multiplex PCR. The repertoire holds about 170,000 clones, with roughly 89% as singletons. The germline V gene has CDR1 SGHRS and CDR2 YFSETQ. V was pared by 4 bases and J by 6 bases, with 4 bases of the junction left unmatched. This CDR3 contains 14 residues. J is TRBJ2-4 and V is TRBV5-1; 10 positions agree with TRBD2. The specimen was peripheral blood. This receptor was taken from a woman in her 50s with acute or convalescent COVID-19. The CDR3 DNA reads TGCGCCAGCAGCCAGGGACTAGCGCGAAACATTCAGTACTTC. Protein: CASSQGLARNIQYF.